A single T cell receptor (beta chain) is shown here with its context. This entry is derived from a study of sequential checkpoint blockade in melanoma. On the study more broadly: After both sequences, patients received maintenance nivolumab.

The V gene end was trimmed by 5 bases and the J gene end by 9 bases; junction bases not matched to a gene: 7. Germline lookup yields CDR1 MNHNY and CDR2 SVGAGI (reference sequence). CDR3 length: 14 residues. This table comes from immunoSEQ multiplex PCR, and its TCRdb copy is limited to in-frame clones, with some not included. The data hold around 25,000 clones, with roughly four fifths observed a single time. Treatment in this sample: randomized to nivolumab then ipilimumab (arm A) or the reverse (arm B). None of the patients previously received DNA-damaging chemotherapy. PBMC sorting kept live CD3+CD8+ cells without CD19 or CD56.

The chain links TRBV6-6 to TRBJ1-3; 10 bases line up with TRBD1. The receptor's source is a human donor with melanoma. The sample here was CD8+ T cells sorted from blood (inferred from file names), taken from a patient given nivolumab and ipilimumab in sequence. The CDR3: CASSTGTGATTIYF. Written as DNA, the CDR3 is TGTGCCAGCAGTACCGGGACAGGGGCTACCACCATATATTTT.